The TCR beta chain described here comes from a study of blood T cells in healthy people across ages. A second about 7 to 11 cycle PCR used barcoded and J-beta primers. Each cDNA molecule, via a template-switch adaptor with 12 random nucleotides, was tagged. TCRdb processed the 5' RACE reads anew with MiXCR; each CDR3 protein has one entry. The table records more than 1.4 million distinct CDR3 sequences, 35% to 45% of them present only once. The study isolated at least 6.5 million PBMCs from each sample. Total RNA, at least 5.5 micrograms per sample, was extracted from PBMCs. With V trimmed by 10 bases and J by 1 base, 8 bases remained unmatched. CDR1 is ENHRY and CDR2 is SYGVKD in the germline V gene. The length of the CDR3 is 14 residues.

Sequencing used blood. The genes are TRBV10-3 and TRBJ1-2; 8 positions match TRBD1. The TCR was taken from a woman between 18 and 29 years old in good health. DNA of the CDR3: TGTGCCACGGTGGACAGGGCGTTTAACTATGGCTACACCTTC. Residues: CATVDRAFNYGYTF.